A selection of T cell receptor beta chains follows, all from one sample in a study of OX40 agonist ivuxolimab in advanced cancers. Repertoires were generated with immunoSEQ multiplex PCR, while TCRdb's copy carries only in-frame clones and drops some. The sample includes 75,000 to 100,000 clones, under 95% seen only once; the top ten take about 0.76%. The sample consisted of CD4+ or CD8+ T cells sorted from blood, taken in a trial of the OX40 agonist ivuxolimab. The receptors here all came from an adult with an advanced solid tumor such as melanoma, head and neck, liver or kidney cancer. The CDR3 runs from the conserved cysteine through the conserved F or W. The order of the fields is D gene, V gene, J gene, CDR3 DNA, CDR3 protein. The D gene is left open where the match is weak.

>.|TRBV7-9|TRBJ2-1
TGTGCCAGCAGCCCTCGGGACTACAATGAGCAGTTCTTC
CASSPRDYNEQFF
>.|TRBV6-5|TRBJ2-3
TGTGCCAGCAGCCGGAGCCTCCAGGGGGATACGCAGTATTTT
CASSRSLQGDTQYF
>TRBD1|TRBV5-3|TRBJ2-7
TGTGCCAGAAGCTCCCAAGGGCGGGACAGGGAAGACGAGCAGTACTTC
CARSSQGRDREDEQYF
>.|TRBV7-2|TRBJ2-7
TGTGCCAGCAGCCCGAATGGGGGACCCTACGAGCAGTACTTC
CASSPNGGPYEQYF
>.|TRBV5-1|TRBJ1-2
TGCGCCAGCAGCTTGGATTCATGGGGGGCGCGGGACTATGGCTACACCTTC
CASSLDSWGARDYGYTF
>.|TRBV27|TRBJ2-5
TGTGCCAGCAGTTTATCTTCAGTGGTATTAGAGACCCAGTACTTC
CASSLSSVVLETQYF
>TRBD1|TRBV7-2|TRBJ2-7
TGTGCCAGCAGCTTAGTAGGACAGGGCTACGAGCAGTACTTC
CASSLVGQGYEQYF
>.|TRBV9|TRBJ2-7
TGTGCCAGCAGCGTAGAGTCCCAACCGGCTAGCGAGCAGTACTTC
CASSVESQPASEQYF
>.|TRBV5-4|TRBJ2-3
TGTGCCAGCAGCTCATCTCCTCAGCCAGATACGCAGTATTTT
CASSSSPQPDTQYF
>.|TRBV19|TRBJ2-5
TGTGCCAGTAGTATTGGACTAAAAGAGACCCAGTACTTC
CASSIGLKETQYF